What follows describes a single T cell receptor beta chain. Its antigen is still unknown. A second PCR, run for about 7 to 11 cycles, used a sample-barcoded 5' primer plus a J-beta primer mix. TCRdb fed the 5' RACE reads into MiXCR, producing one record per CDR3 protein. The sample holds about 730,000 distinct CDR3 sequences, about 40% seen once. This record belongs to a study of blood T cells in healthy people across ages. Study-level points and caveats: Not knowing donor CMV status may have confounded expanded clonotype changes.

CDR3 length: 18 residues. J gave up 4 bases and V 2 bases, and 11 bases lay outside the gene matches. Per germline, CDR1 SGHTA and CDR2 FQGTGA. Every donor provided 8.5 to 10 milliliters of peripheral blood. Extractions gave at least 5.5 micrograms of total RNA per sample. The sequence derives from a woman in her fifties or sixties in good health. Sequencing input: blood. V is TRBV7-3 and J is TRBJ2-1, with TRBD2 matching over 10 bases. In DNA form, the CDR3 reads TGTGCCAGCAGCTTACGTACACTAGCGGGGAGGGGGTACAATGAGCAGTTCTTC. Amino acids: CASSLRTLAGRGYNEQFF.